Listed here are 4 T cell receptor beta chains from one sample, sequenced in a study of blood T cell repertoires in COVID-19. The protocol was immunoSEQ multiplex PCR, while the TCRdb copy is restricted to in-frame clones and leaves out a portion. The sample includes a few hundred thousand clones, 70% to 90% of them seen just once. The sequenced sample was PBMCs or T cells enriched from blood (not recorded which). Receptors originate from a woman aged 45 to 65 who had been exposed to COVID-19.

This chain links TRBV5-1 with TRBJ2-1, with 9 nucleotides matching TRBD1. The CDR3 sequence is 14 residues long. The junction had 6 bases not matched to a gene; V was cut back by 4 bases and J by 7 bases. CDR1 and CDR2 (germline): SGHRS, YFSETQ. The CDR3 sequence is CASSTGQGWNEQFF. The CDR3 bases are TGCGCCAGCAGCACCGGACAGGGGTGGAATGAGCAGTTCTTC.

This sequence joins TRBV19 and TRBJ1-5; 7 bases fit TRBD1. The V gene end was trimmed by 7 bases and the J gene end by 2 bases; junction bases not matched to a gene: 8. CDR3 size: 15 residues. From germline, CDR1 is LNHDA and CDR2 SQIVND (reference sequence). CDR3 coding DNA: TGTGCCAGTAACCATGGGGGGACAGGCAATCAGCCCCAGCATTTT. Its translation: CASNHGGTGNQPQHF. Full variable domain (remainder filled in from reference TRBV19 and TRBJ1-5): DGGITQSPKYLFRKEGQNVTLSCEQNLNHDAMYWYRQDPGQGLRLIYYSQIVNDFQKGDIAEGYSVSREKKESFPLTVTSAQKNPTAFYLCASNHGGTGNQPQHFGDGTRLSIL.

The J gene is TRBJ1-1, the V gene TRBV11-3; 9 nucleotides agree with TRBD1. The germline V gene encodes CDR1 SGHNT and CDR2 YENEEA. CDR3 size: 16 residues. Losses at the gene ends were 5 bases for V and 7 bases for J; bases not matched to a gene: 14. The CDR3 is CASSPPSRTGVSEAFF. CDR3 nucleotides: TGTGCCAGCAGCCCCCCTAGCAGGACAGGGGTCAGTGAAGCTTTCTTT.

This clone was observed once. In DNA, the CDR3 is TGTGCCAGCAGTCCCCAGGTGGGCCGGGGTGGTGAGCAGTTCTTC. Translated: CASSPQVGRGGEQFF. V and J are TRBV28 and TRBJ2-1, with D possibly TRBD2 on 5 matching bases. This CDR3 is built from 15 residues. V was cut by 5 bases and J by 9 bases, with 20 bases left in between. Looked up from germline, CDR1 is MDHEN and CDR2 is SYDVKM.